This record looks at one T cell receptor beta chain sequence and its context. What it binds is not known. A multiplex PCR was run with 60 Vbeta primers and 13 Jbeta primers. Assay: immunoSEQ multiplex PCR; the TCRdb copy retains only in-frame clones and omits some. Among about 190,000 clones, almost 85% were seen once, and the ten largest hold 0.25% to 0.3%. The data are from a study of cytomegalovirus exposure and HLA in healthy donors. Study-wide points: For TCR beta chains, V- and J-gene trimming was later linked to a missense DCLRE1C variant. TCR beta chains numbering approximately 150 were designated cytomegalovirus-associated. The HLA-A and HLA-B alleles of most subjects were reportedly predicted accurately from TCR beta sequences.

This receptor was identified in a boy aged 5 to 17 in good health and CMV-seronegative. Specimen: PBMCs.

The CDR3 protein is CASRSDRSSNQPQHF. Written as DNA, the CDR3 is TGTGCCAGCAGGTCGGACAGATCTAGCAATCAGCCCCAGCATTTT. The chain is built from TRBV2 and TRBJ1-5; tentatively, D is TRBD1 (6 bases). The germline V and J ends were trimmed by 6 bases and 0 bases, with 12 bases remaining between them. The CDR3 runs to 15 residues. CDR1 SNHLY and CDR2 FYNNEI come from the germline V gene.